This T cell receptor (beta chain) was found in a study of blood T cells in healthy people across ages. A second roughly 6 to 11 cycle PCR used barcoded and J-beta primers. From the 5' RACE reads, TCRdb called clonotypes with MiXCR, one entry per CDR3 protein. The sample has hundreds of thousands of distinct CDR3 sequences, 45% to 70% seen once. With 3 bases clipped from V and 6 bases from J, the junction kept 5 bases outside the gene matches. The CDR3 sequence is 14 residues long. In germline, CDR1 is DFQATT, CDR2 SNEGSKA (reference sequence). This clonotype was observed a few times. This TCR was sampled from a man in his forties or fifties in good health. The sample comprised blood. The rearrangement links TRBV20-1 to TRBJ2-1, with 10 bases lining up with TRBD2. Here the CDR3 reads CSARGSGGTNEQFF. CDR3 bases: TGCAGTGCTAGGGGTAGCGGGGGGACCAATGAGCAGTTCTTC.